What follows are 27 T cell receptor beta chains derived from one specimen sequenced in a study of T cells in Graves' hyperthyroidism and ophthalmopathy. Template material for amplifying TCR beta CDR3 regions consisted of RNA transcripts. RT-PCR in the first round (using the HTBI primer set) targeted the TCR CDR3. MiXCR, applied by TCRdb to the multiplex PCR reads, yields one record per CDR3 protein. The sample has about 600,000 distinct CDR3 sequences, approximately 15% seen once; the top ten hold 6.5% to 9%. Source material: blood. The source of these receptors is a woman in her late teens or twenties with Graves' ophthalmopathy.

This clonotype was found a few times. The chain employs TRBV10-3 and TRBJ2-1, with D perhaps matching TRBD1 (5 bases). V lost 2 bases and J 1 base, leaving 6 bases between the germline ends. The length of the CDR3 is 14 residues. Germline assignment: CDR1 ENHRY and CDR2 SYGVKD. As DNA, the CDR3 is TGTGCCATCAGTGAGAAGGGGTCCTACAATGAGCAGTTCTTC. Translated: CAISEKGSYNEQFF.

This clonotype was counted many times. The chain is built from TRBV6-2 or TRBV6-3 and TRBJ2-1, with D perhaps given as TRBD1 or TRBD2 (5 bases each). V was cut by 2 bases and J by 4 bases, with 9 bases left in between. Germline V gene lookup returns CDR1 MNHEY and CDR2 SVGEGT. The CDR3 sequence is 14 residues long. The CDR3 coding sequence is TGTGCCAGCAGTTACAGGGACCATTACAATGAGCAGTTCTTC. Residues: CASSYRDHYNEQFF.

In the case of this clonotype: A clone one base away is much larger, so this may be a read error. V is TRBV27 and J is TRBJ2-7, with TRBD2 as a possible D gene (6 bases). Germline CDR1 is MNHEY and CDR2 is SMNVEV (reference sequence). The CDR3 is 17 amino acids. Deletions cut 8 bases from V and 9 bases from J, with 32 bases between. Here the CDR3 DNA reads TGTGCCAGCGGACCCCTGGGGTACAAGGTCCGCCCGGAGGGGCAGTACTTC. It codes for CASGPLGYKVRPEGQYF.

This clonotype was seen at least ten times. CDR3 protein: CASSGGVSYNEQFF. The CDR3 DNA is TGTGCCAGCAGCGGGGGGGTCTCCTACAATGAGCAGTTCTTC. The chain combines TRBV13 with TRBJ2-1; 7 nucleotides line up with TRBD2. The ends lost 5 bases at V and 0 bases at J; junction bases unmatched: 1. CDR1 is PRHDT, CDR2 FYEKMQ, per germline (reference sequence). The CDR3 is 14 residues long.

The rearrangement links TRBV19 to TRBJ1-5, with 7 bases fitting TRBD1. Unmatched junction bases numbered 13, after V lost 4 bases and J lost 4 bases. CDR3 length: 17 amino acids. Germline V gives CDR1 LNHDA, CDR2 SQIVND (reference sequence). CDR3 region: CASSRLQGDSANQPQHF. Here the CDR3 DNA reads TGTGCCAGTAGTAGGCTGCAGGGGGACAGCGCTAATCAGCCCCAGCATTTT.

The V call is TRBV5-1, the J call TRBJ2-7; perhaps D is TRBD1 or TRBD2 (8 bases each). Germline loops: CDR1 SGHRS, CDR2 YFSETQ. V dropped 0 bases and J dropped 3 bases, with 25 bases sitting between them. The CDR3 extends over 19 amino acids. The CDR3 DNA sequence: TGCGCCAGCAGCTTGGGGGACAGGCGGGGGGAAAGGTTGGGCTACGAGCAGTACTTC. Its translation: CASSLGDRRGERLGYEQYF.

This clonotype has a count of ten or more. Here the CDR3 reads CATQDRDRGLDTQYF. CDR3 coding DNA: TGTGCCACCCAAGACCGGGACAGGGGGTTGGATACGCAGTATTTT. The chain recombines TRBV7-9 with TRBJ2-3, with 11 nucleotides matching TRBD1. The CDR3 sequence is 15 residues long. The V segment lost 10 bases and the J segment 6 bases; nucleotides outside the gene matches: 12. CDR1 and CDR2 (germline): SEHNR, FQNEAQ (reference sequence).

This clonotype was seen a handful of times. V gene TRBV4-2 combines with J gene TRBJ1-2; D is perhaps TRBD1 (5 bases). This CDR3 has 15 amino acids. Per germline, CDR1 LGHNA and CDR2 YNFKEQ. V was shortened by 0 bases and J by 3 bases, with 11 bases between the two germline ends. The CDR3 nucleotides read TGTGCCAGCAGCCAAGAACAGGCCCTCTACTATGGCTACACCTTC. It encodes CASSQEQALYYGYTF.

Ten or more counts support this clonotype. The chain joins TRBV24-1 to TRBJ2-3; D is unresolved. The CDR3 extends over 15 amino acids. Germline CDR1 and CDR2: KGHDR and SFDVKD. The V end was cut by 4 bases, the J end by 2 bases, with 12 bases between. The CDR3: CATSDPGSPTDTQYF. The CDR3 coding sequence is TGTGCCACCAGTGACCCAGGAAGCCCCACAGATACGCAGTATTTT.

This clonotype occurred once. V is TRBV2 and J is TRBJ1-1, with D unclear. Trimming stripped 6 bases from V and 1 base from J, with 12 bases between. The germline V gene encodes CDR1 SNHLY and CDR2 FYNNEI. The CDR3 covers 14 residues. The CDR3 sequence is CASRPGESNTEAFF. The CDR3 DNA is TGTGCCAGCAGACCCGGGGAATCGAACACTGAAGCTTTCTTT.

This clonotype was found many times. The chain has TRBV27 and TRBJ1-1; D perhaps matches TRBD1 (5 bases). Trimming took 1 base from V and 1 from J, leaving 16 bases between them. This CDR3 region has 17 residues. The germline V gene encodes CDR1 MNHEY and CDR2 SMNVEV (reference sequence). As DNA, the CDR3 is TGTGCCAGCAGTTTATTCCCCCCTTCAGGGAGGAACACTGAAGCTTTCTTT. This codes for CASSLFPPSGRNTEAFF.

This clonotype was observed a handful of times. The chain recombines TRBV30 with TRBJ1-4, with D perhaps matching TRBD1 (5 bases). Trimming shortened V by 1 base and J by 7 bases, and 16 bases separated the two germline ends. The CDR3 loop spans 15 amino acids. Per germline, CDR1 GTSNPN and CDR2 SVGIG (reference sequence). The CDR3 DNA sequence: TGTGCCTGGAGTGACTTGACGCTGGGGGGTGAAAAACTGTTTTTT. It is translated as CAWSDLTLGGEKLFF. Based on the CDR3 plus reference TRBV30 and TRBJ1-4, the full variable domain is SQTIHQWPATLVQPVGSPLSLECTVEGTSNPNLYWYRQAAGRGLQLLFYSVGIGQISSEVPQNLSASRPQDRQFILSSKKLLLSDSGFYLCAWSDLTLGGEKLFFGSGTQLSVL.

Note on this clonotype: A much larger clone lies one base from this, so it may be a read error. The chain recombines TRBV7-2 with TRBJ2-2; 11 bases fit TRBD2. The length of the CDR3 is 18 residues. CDR1 and CDR2 (germline): SGHTA, FQGNSA. The CDR3 region is CASSRLPGLAVNTGELVF. In DNA, the CDR3 is TGTGCCAGCAGCCGACTCCCGGGACTAGCGGTGAACACCGGGGAGCTGGTTTTT.

There are many counts of this clonotype. The chain uses TRBV28 and TRBJ2-5; D is uncertain. The CDR3 runs to 14 residues. V was trimmed by 1 base and J by 5 bases, leaving 11 bases between them. Germline CDR1 reads MDHEN; CDR2 reads SYDVKM. The CDR3: CASSLLGTGETQYF. The DNA of the CDR3 is TGTGCCAGCAGTTTATTAGGAACCGGGGAGACCCAGTACTTC. The variable domain in full, completed from reference TRBV28 and TRBJ2-5, reads DVKVTQSSRYLVKRTGEKVFLECVQDMDHENMFWYRQDPGLGLRLIYFSYDVKMKEKGDIPEGYSVSREKKERFSLILESASTNQTSMYLCASSLLGTGETQYFGPGTRLLVL.

V gene TRBV28 combines with J gene TRBJ2-4, with TRBD2 as a possible D gene (6 bases). Trimming cost V 5 bases and J 7 bases, with 12 bases left between them. Germline-derived CDR1 and CDR2 are MDHEN and SYDVKM. This CDR3 has 13 amino acids. DNA for the CDR3: TGTGCCAGCAGTCTGACTAGGAGTAACATTCAGTACTTC. Encoded protein: CASSLTRSNIQYF.

In this sample, this clonotype turned up a few times. CDR3 DNA sequence: TGTGCCAGCAAAGGGACATTGGGGAACTACGAGCAGTACTTC. Protein sequence: CASKGTLGNYEQYF. The gene calls are TRBV6-1 and TRBJ2-7; possible D gene TRBD1, 6 bases. Germline CDR1 is MNHNS and CDR2 is SASEGT. The CDR3 runs 14 residues. V shed 7 bases and J shed 3 bases, with 16 bases lying between them.

This chain links TRBV20-1 with TRBJ2-5, with no clear D. The CDR3 runs 13 residues. The V and J ends lost 0 bases and 5 bases respectively, with 10 bases between them. The germline V gene encodes CDR1 DFQATT and CDR2 SNEGSKA (reference sequence). CDR3 DNA: TGCAGTGCTAGAGATCGCCAGTCGGAGACCCAGTACTTC. Amino acids: CSARDRQSETQYF.

In this sample, this clonotype turned up a few times. The chain is built from TRBV30 and TRBJ2-2; 15 bases match TRBD2. The CDR3 loop spans 14 amino acids. Germline-derived CDR1 and CDR2 are GTSNPN and SVGIG (reference sequence). The CDR3 nucleotides are TGTGGGACTAGCGGGAGGGGAGGCACCGGGGAGCTGTTTTTT. Translated: CGTSGRGGTGELFF.

Many counts were recorded for this clonotype. This sequence joins TRBV6-1 and TRBJ2-7; 7 bases align to TRBD1. This CDR3 region has 15 residues. The germline gives CDR1 MNHNS, CDR2 SASEGT. J was trimmed by 6 bases and V by 6 bases; bases with no gene match: 14. CDR3 sequence reads: CASSTRGRTGPEQYF. CDR3 in DNA: TGTGCCAGCAGCACTCGCGGACGGACAGGCCCCGAGCAGTACTTC.

This clonotype showed up just a few times. This chain joins TRBV30 and TRBJ2-7, with 9 bases fitting TRBD1. V lost 0 bases, J lost 4 bases, and 10 bases stayed unmatched. From germline, CDR1 is GTSNPN and CDR2 SVGIG (reference sequence). The CDR3 extends over 16 amino acids. The chain's CDR3 is CAWSVLGLDRGYEQYF. In DNA, the CDR3 is TGTGCCTGGAGTGTTTTGGGGCTGGACAGGGGTTACGAGCAGTACTTC.

This clonotype has ten or more counts. Here the CDR3 DNA reads TGTGCCAGCAGCACGACGGAAAACCAAGAGACCCAGTACTTC. It encodes CASSTTENQETQYF. V gene TRBV7-9 combines with J gene TRBJ2-5; D is unclear. This CDR3 has 14 amino acids. The germline V gene encodes CDR1 SEHNR and CDR2 FQNEAQ (reference sequence). Trimming took 5 bases from V and 0 from J, leaving 10 bases between them.

This clonotype was seen at least ten times. The chain combines TRBV10-3 with TRBJ2-5, with D possibly being TRBD2 (6 bases). The CDR3 contains 14 residues. From germline, CDR1 is ENHRY and CDR2 SYGVKD. Trimming cost V 0 bases and J 5 bases, with 10 bases left between them. CDR3 region: CAISESTGAETQYF. CDR3 DNA: TGTGCCATCAGTGAGTCGACGGGAGCTGAGACCCAGTACTTC.

The chain is built from TRBV19 and TRBJ1-5; unclear D gene. Germline CDR1 and CDR2: LNHDA and SQIVND (reference sequence). V shed 3 bases and J shed 6 bases, with 18 bases lying between them. The CDR3 is 16 amino acids. CDR3 loop: CASSISRPGVGQPQHF. As DNA, the CDR3 is TGTGCCAGTAGTATTAGCAGGCCTGGAGTTGGTCAGCCCCAGCATTTT. The variable domain in full, with the rest retrieved from reference TRBV19 and TRBJ1-5, is DGGITQSPKYLFRKEGQNVTLSCEQNLNHDAMYWYRQDPGQGLRLIYYSQIVNDFQKGDIAEGYSVSREKKESFPLTVTSAQKNPTAFYLCASSISRPGVGQPQHFGDGTRLSIL.

A few counts support this clonotype. The V call is TRBV4-3, the J call TRBJ2-5; perhaps TRBD2 as D (5 bases). Trimming stripped 1 base from V and 1 base from J, with 10 bases between. Looked up from germline, CDR1 is LGHNA and CDR2 is YSLEER. This CDR3 comprises 15 residues. CDR3 residues: CASSQGSGFQETQYF. The CDR3, as DNA: TGCGCCAGCAGCCAAGGGTCGGGGTTCCAAGAGACCCAGTACTTC.

This clonotype occurred many times. V and J are TRBV9 and TRBJ2-7, with TRBD1 matching 7 bases. V gave up 0 bases and J gave up 2 bases; unmatched junction bases: 5. The CDR3 has 15 residues. Germline-derived CDR1 and CDR2 are SGDLS and YYNGEE. The CDR3 DNA is TGTGCCAGCAGCGTAGGGCGCGACAGGGCCTACGAGCAGTACTTC. This codes for CASSVGRDRAYEQYF.

This clonotype has a count of ten or more. This chain uses TRBV6-1 with TRBJ1-1, with a possible D match to TRBD1 (5 bases). The germline V gene has CDR1 MNHNS and CDR2 SASEGT. V dropped 8 bases and J dropped 4 bases, with 17 bases sitting between them. The CDR3 has 14 residues. This CDR3 is CASLLRRGGTEAFF. The DNA for the CDR3 is TGTGCCAGCCTCCTCAGGAGGGGAGGCACTGAAGCTTTCTTT.

This clonotype was observed at least ten times. The chain links TRBV30 to TRBJ2-7; D is unclear. CDR3 length: 13 amino acids. Germline loops: CDR1 GTSNPN, CDR2 SVGIG (reference sequence). Trimming removed 0 bases from V and 2 bases from J, with 8 bases in between. The CDR3 region is CAWSVGGPYEQYF. In DNA form, the CDR3 reads TGTGCCTGGAGTGTAGGCGGACCCTACGAGCAGTACTTC. The whole variable domain, filled in from reference TRBV30 and TRBJ2-7, reads SQTIHQWPATLVQPVGSPLSLECTVEGTSNPNLYWYRQAAGRGLQLLFYSVGIGQISSEVPQNLSASRPQDRQFILSSKKLLLSDSGFYLCAWSVGGPYEQYFGPGTRLTVT.